This T cell receptor beta chain was captured in a study of beta chain features in type 1 diabetes. General observations from the study: VDJ junctions from patients with type 1 diabetes contained fewer insertions and more deletions. Significant though moderate, a shortening of TCRB CDR3s appeared in all four CD4+ subsets of Type 1 diabetes patients. Relative to healthy donors, patients appeared to have naive, central memory and Treg TCRB repertoires that were more similar. Whether TCRB rearrangement is influenced by HLA type was left unresolved in this analysis.

Isolated RNA was reverse transcribed in full, so expressed TCRB transcripts were sequenced. Generated by immunoSEQ multiplex PCR, the TCRdb table keeps only in-frame clones and is missing some. Of 85,000 to 110,000 clones listed, 25% to 35% are singletons. This clone was seen a handful of times. Its antigen is currently unknown. Germline CDR1 SGHRS, CDR2 YFSETQ. V lost 2 bases and J lost 2, with 8 bases in between. The CDR3 contains 14 residues. Per donor, one heparinised blood draw averaged roughly 110 mL. The V call is TRBV5-1, the J call TRBJ2-1; perhaps TRBD2 as D (5 bases). The material sequenced was central memory CD4+ T cells from blood. The origin of this receptor is a woman under 30 with type 1 diabetes. The CDR3 loop is CASSFSGTYNEQFF. The CDR3 DNA follows: TGCGCCAGCAGCTTCAGCGGAACCTACAATGAGCAGTTCTTC.